Described below is a single TCR beta chain sequence and its context. Patients of the Seattle cohort, enrolled during active infection, were followed longitudinally. Generated by immunoSEQ multiplex PCR, the TCRdb table keeps only in-frame clones and is missing some. The data hold around 260,000 clones, with about 87% observed a single time. The entry originates in a study of blood T cell repertoires in COVID-19. Overall study context: Both acute and convalescent COVID-19 samples were obtained from the United States, Italy and Spain. Nucleic acid was either cDNA or gDNA, and it came from T cells, B-cell-depleted T cells, or PBMCs.

This CDR3 has 16 residues. The germline V gene encodes CDR1 SGHDN and CDR2 FVKESK. Unmatched junction bases numbered 11, after V lost 5 bases and J lost 3 bases. The V and J genes are TRBV14 and TRBJ2-7; 9 positions agree with TRBD2. The source of this sequence is a woman in her 70s with COVID-19, enrolled during active disease. The specimen was peripheral blood. The CDR3 nucleotides read TGTGCCAGCAGCAACAAGTTGATAGCGGGAGTCTACGAGCAGTACTTC. Translating it yields CASSNKLIAGVYEQYF. Complete variable domain (other parts from reference TRBV14 and TRBJ2-7): EAGVTQFPSHSVIEKGQTVTLRCDPISGHDNLYWYRRVMGKEIKFLLHFVKESKQDESGMPNNRFLAERTGGTYSTLKVQPAELEDSGVYFCASSNKLIAGVYEQYFGPGTRLTVT.